Listed here are 16 T cell receptor beta chains from one sample, sequenced in a study of HIV-infected children after antiretroviral therapy interruption. Unique molecular identifiers were included in an RNA-based 3' RACE TCR library. One entry per CDR3 protein, called by TCRdb with MiXCR from the 3' RACE reads. The profile shows about 89,000 distinct CDR3 sequences, about 6.9% of them singletons. Treatment noted: PENTA 11 planned treatment interruption arm or continuous ART arm. Sample: CD45RA+ CD4+ T cells from PBMCs, pooled from several time points, taken from a donor given antiretroviral therapy, either interrupted or continuous. Subset reported: naive CD4+ CD45RA+ CD45RO- T cells. The receptors derive from a pool of human donors with HIV.

The CDR3 spells CATSDPVTSVNEQFF. The CDR3 coding sequence is TGTGCCACCAGTGACCCGGTGACTAGCGTGAATGAGCAGTTCTTC. This chain joins TRBV24-1 and TRBJ2-1; 8 bases match TRBD2. CDR3 size: 15 residues. J gave up 7 bases and V 4 bases, and 8 bases lay outside the gene matches. Germline V gene sequence: CDR1 KGHDR, CDR2 SFDVKD.

This clonotype was counted many times. The chain employs TRBV6-6 and TRBJ1-1; 8 bases line up with TRBD1. The J segment lost 0 bases and the V segment lost 5 bases, leaving 14 bases of the junction unmatched. The germline V gene has CDR1 MNHNY and CDR2 SVGAGI (reference sequence). The CDR3 runs 18 residues. The CDR3 sequence: CASSRTGRLGMVNTEAFF. As DNA, the CDR3 is TGTGCCAGCAGTCGGACAGGGCGTCTAGGAATGGTGAACACTGAAGCTTTCTTT.

This clonotype was counted many times. This chain uses TRBV11-2 with TRBJ2-7, with a possible D match to TRBD2 (5 bases). V was shortened by 5 bases and J by 3 bases, with 14 bases between the two germline ends. This CDR3 region has 14 residues. Germline lookup yields CDR1 SGHAT and CDR2 FQNNGV. CDR3 residues: CASSPAGGVYEQYF. CDR3 bases: TGTGCCAGCAGCCCCGCCGGAGGCGTCTACGAGCAGTACTTC.

The chain carries TRBV5-1 and TRBJ2-5; D unclear. The germline V gene encodes CDR1 SGHRS and CDR2 YFSETQ. V was shortened by 0 bases and J by 3 bases, with 6 bases between the two germline ends. This CDR3 region has 13 residues. The CDR3 DNA is TGCGCCAGCAGCTTGGTGACCGAAGAGACCCAGTACTTC. Its protein product is CASSLVTEETQYF. Complete variable domain (other parts from reference TRBV5-1 and TRBJ2-5): KAGVTQTPRYLIKTRGQQVTLSCSPISGHRSVSWYQQTPGQGLQFLFEYFSETQRNKGNFPGRFSGRQFSNSRSEMNVSTLELGDSALYLCASSLVTEETQYFGPGTRLLVL.

In its sample, this clonotype was seen many times. The chain links TRBV12-3 or TRBV12-4 to TRBJ2-1, with 8 bases aligning to TRBD2. The CDR3 extends over 15 amino acids. Trimming cost V 7 bases and J 5 bases; bases outside gene matches: 10. CDR3 amino acids: CASNLVSGGNNEQFF. In nucleotides, the CDR3 is TGTGCCAGCAACCTAGTATCGGGGGGGAACAATGAGCAGTTCTTC.

In its sample, this clonotype is medium-sized (0.01 to 0.1%). The J gene is TRBJ1-5, the V gene TRBV7-2; 7 bases are a match to TRBD1. There are 16 residues in the CDR3. The V and J ends lost 0 bases and 6 bases, in that order; junction bases with no gene match: 8. Germline loops: CDR1 SGHTA, CDR2 FQGNSA. As DNA, the CDR3 is TGTGCCAGCAGCTTAGCGGGCCAGGGGGTGGGTCAGCCCCAGCATTTT. Amino acid sequence: CASSLAGQGVGQPQHF.

This clonotype has a count of ten or more. V and J are TRBV11-2 and TRBJ2-1; 8 nucleotides match TRBD2. Germline V CDR1 and CDR2: SGHAT, FQNNGV. CDR3 length equals 17 residues. V lost 2 bases and J lost 7; bases outside the gene matches: 13. CDR3 in amino acids: CASSLSVAGTGFNEQFF. The CDR3 bases are TGTGCCAGCAGCTTAAGCGTAGCGGGGACGGGCTTTAATGAGCAGTTCTTC.

This clonotype was recorded many times. The rearrangement uses TRBV27 and TRBJ2-7; D is unclear. The germline CDR1 and CDR2 sequences are MNHEY and SMNVEV (reference sequence). Trimming removed 0 bases at V and 2 bases at J, with 8 bases between. The CDR3 length is 14 residues. The CDR3, as DNA: TGTGCCAGCAGTTTATCGTACTTTACCTACGAGCAGTACTTC. Amino acid sequence: CASSLSYFTYEQYF.

The sample holds many counts of this clonotype. V is TRBV5-1 and J is TRBJ2-3; 8 positions match TRBD2. The CDR3 contains 16 residues. V lost 4 bases and J lost 3; bases outside the gene matches: 10. Germline V gene sequence: CDR1 SGHRS, CDR2 YFSETQ. For the CDR3, the DNA is TGCGCCAGCAGCCCGTACGGGGGGGCTAGAACAGATACGCAGTATTTT. Amino acids: CASSPYGGARTDTQYF.

Many counts were recorded for this clonotype. V gene TRBV10-2 combines with J gene TRBJ1-6, with D tentatively TRBD1 (6 bases). Trimming stripped 9 bases from V and 7 bases from J, with 16 bases between. CDR3 size: 14 residues. Germline values: CDR1 WSHSY, CDR2 SAAADI. Here the CDR3 reads CASSGTTGNSPLHF. The CDR3, as DNA: TGCGCCAGTTCCGGGACAACGGGGAATTCACCCCTCCACTTT.

The chain is built from TRBV6-5 and TRBJ2-7; 11 bases agree with TRBD2. There are 16 residues in the CDR3. Germline assignment: CDR1 MNHEY and CDR2 SVGAGI. The J segment lost 2 bases and the V segment lost 6 bases, leaving 9 bases of the junction unmatched. The CDR3, as DNA: TGTGCCAGCAGCAGAAGACTAGCGGGGCAAACCTACGAGCAGTACTTC. This translates into CASSRRLAGQTYEQYF.

This chain joins TRBV10-2 and TRBJ1-1, with 8 bases identical to TRBD1. The germline CDR1 and CDR2 sequences are WSHSY and SAAADI. The CDR3 consists of 14 residues. V lost 2 bases, J lost 5 bases, and 4 bases stayed unmatched. CDR3 sequence (DNA): TGCGCCAGCAGTGAGGGCAGGGGGCGGACTGAAGCTTTCTTT. It yields the protein CASSEGRGRTEAFF.

At least ten counts were recorded for this clonotype. J is TRBJ2-5 and V is TRBV3-1, with no clear D. The germline gives CDR1 LGHDT, CDR2 YNNKEL (reference sequence). The CDR3 covers 14 residues. Trimming stripped 0 bases from V and 6 bases from J, with 11 bases between. CDR3: CASSQDDFSKTQYF. CDR3 sequence (DNA): TGTGCCAGCAGCCAAGACGACTTCAGCAAGACCCAGTACTTC.

The chain combines TRBV12-3 or TRBV12-4 with TRBJ1-5; 10 bases fit TRBD1. Trimming cost V 5 bases and J 9 bases; bases outside gene matches: 4. The CDR3 runs 13 residues. The CDR3 region has the DNA TGTGCCAGCAGTAAAGACAGGGGGCCGCCCCAGCATTTT. Encoded protein: CASSKDRGPPQHF.

This clonotype was observed at least ten times. V gene TRBV7-9 combines with J gene TRBJ2-6, with TRBD1 matching 10 bases. The V gene's germline CDR1 is SEHNR and CDR2 FQNEAQ (reference sequence). CDR3 length: 18 amino acids. The V segment lost 2 bases and the J segment 0 bases; nucleotides outside the gene matches: 4. This chain's CDR3 is CASSLRDRGGSGANVLTF. CDR3 in DNA: TGTGCCAGCAGCTTAAGGGACAGGGGTGGCTCTGGGGCCAACGTCCTGACTTTC.

This clonotype came up many times. Here the CDR3 reads CASSPKADTQYF. Written as DNA, the CDR3 is TGTGCCAGCTCACCAAAAGCAGATACGCAGTATTTT. The rearrangement uses TRBV18 and TRBJ2-3; D uncertain. The ends were cut back, 2 bases at V and 4 bases at J, with 4 bases in the middle. Germline V gene lookup returns CDR1 KGHSH and CDR2 LQKENI. The CDR3 extends over 12 amino acids.